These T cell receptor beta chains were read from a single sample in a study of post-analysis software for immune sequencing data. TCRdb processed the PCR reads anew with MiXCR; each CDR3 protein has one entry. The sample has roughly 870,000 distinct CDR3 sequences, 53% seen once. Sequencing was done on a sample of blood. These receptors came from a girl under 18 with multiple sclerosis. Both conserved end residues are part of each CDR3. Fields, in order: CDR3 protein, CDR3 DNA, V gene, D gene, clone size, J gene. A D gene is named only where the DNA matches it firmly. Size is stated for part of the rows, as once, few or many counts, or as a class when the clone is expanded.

CDR3: CSAWFRGPDTQYF
DNA: TGCAGTGCGTGGTTTCGGGGCCCAGATACGCAGTATTTT
V: TRBV20-1
D: NA
size: few
J: TRBJ2-3

CDR3: CSVELAGGTDTQYF
DNA: TGCAGCGTTGAACTAGCGGGGGGCACAGATACGCAGTATTTT
V: TRBV29-1
D: TRBD2
size: NA
J: TRBJ2-3

CDR3: CATQQGWREKLFF
DNA: TGTGCCACCCAACAGGGATGGCGTGAAAAACTGTTTTTT
V: TRBV6-6
D: NA
size: NA
J: TRBJ1-4

CDR3: CASSQDGHDYEQYF
DNA: TGTGCCAGCAGCCAAGATGGGCACGACTACGAGCAGTACTTC
V: TRBV4-2
D: NA
size: NA
J: TRBJ2-7

CDR3: CASSQDRDGGQETQYF
DNA: TGTGCCAGCAGCCAAGATCGGGACGGGGGCCAAGAGACCCAGTACTTC
V: TRBV4-2
D: NA
size: once
J: TRBJ2-5

CDR3: CSARVRGVFGAKNIQYF
DNA: TGCAGTGCTAGAGTCCGGGGCGTTTTTGGAGCCAAAAACATTCAGTACTTC
V: TRBV20-1
D: NA
size: few
J: TRBJ2-4

CDR3: CASSLARQGGQSGANVLTF
DNA: TGTGCCAGCAGCTTAGCCCGACAGGGCGGGCAATCTGGGGCCAACGTCCTGACTTTC
V: TRBV7-6
D: TRBD1
size: NA
J: TRBJ2-6

CDR3: CASSWAQSTYEQYF
DNA: TGTGCCAGCAGCTGGGCCCAGAGTACCTACGAGCAGTACTTC
V: TRBV5-5
D: NA
size: NA
J: TRBJ2-7

CDR3: CSARVGVGGYHNEQFF
DNA: TGCAGTGCTAGAGTTGGTGTAGGGGGTTATCACAATGAGCAGTTCTTC
V: TRBV20-1
D: NA
size: NA
J: TRBJ2-1

CDR3: CAWSQGREQYF
DNA: TGTGCCTGGAGTCAGGGGCGCGAGCAGTACTTC
V: TRBV30
D: NA
size: NA
J: TRBJ2-7

CDR3: CSGALGTGATEAFF
DNA: TGCAGCGGAGCACTCGGGACAGGGGCCACTGAAGCTTTCTTT
V: TRBV29-1
D: TRBD1
size: few
J: TRBJ1-1

CDR3: CASSPSLRLVNTEAFF
DNA: TGTGCCAGCTCACCATCCCTTAGGCTAGTGAACACTGAAGCTTTCTTT
V: TRBV18
D: NA
size: NA
J: TRBJ1-1

CDR3: CASSQMPQGGQPQHF
DNA: TGCGCCAGCAGCCAAATGCCACAGGGAGGTCAGCCCCAGCATTTT
V: TRBV4-1
D: NA
size: NA
J: TRBJ1-5

CDR3: CASSLARLAGGVNEQFF
DNA: TGTGCCAGCAGCTTAGCCCGACTAGCGGGGGGGGTCAATGAGCAGTTCTTC
V: TRBV7-8
D: TRBD2
size: few
J: TRBJ2-1

CDR3: CASSSSVSASNYGYTF
DNA: TGTGCCAGCAGCTCGTCAGTTAGCGCGTCTAACTATGGCTACACCTTC
V: TRBV27
D: NA
size: few
J: TRBJ1-2

CDR3: CATSREYGQGNEQFF
DNA: TGTGCCACCAGCAGAGAGTACGGGCAGGGCAATGAGCAGTTCTTC
V: TRBV15
D: NA
size: NA
J: TRBJ2-1

CDR3: CASSPDRHQLYNEQFF
DNA: TGTGCCAGCAGCCCGGACAGGCATCAGCTTTACAATGAGCAGTTCTTC
V: TRBV12-3/TRBV12-4
D: TRBD1
size: NA
J: TRBJ2-1

CDR3: CASSSRSGGSSYEQYF
DNA: TGTGCCAGCAGCTCCAGAAGCGGGGGGAGCTCCTACGAGCAGTACTTC
V: TRBV7-9
D: TRBD2
size: NA
J: TRBJ2-7

CDR3: CSAVSGRGSYNEQFF
DNA: TGCAGCGCAGTATCAGGCAGGGGCTCCTACAATGAGCAGTTCTTC
V: TRBV29-1
D: NA
size: NA
J: TRBJ2-1

CDR3: CASSLDSNQETQYF
DNA: TGCGCCAGCAGCTTGGATTCGAACCAAGAGACCCAGTACTTC
V: TRBV5-1
D: NA
size: NA
J: TRBJ2-5

CDR3: CASRTRGGENYGYTF
DNA: TGTGCCAGCAGGACCCGCGGGGGTGAAAACTATGGCTACACCTTC
V: TRBV6-5
D: NA
size: NA
J: TRBJ1-2

CDR3: CAISDPGGGYTF
DNA: TGTGCCATCAGTGATCCCGGGGGTGGCTACACCTTC
V: TRBV10-3
D: NA
size: NA
J: TRBJ1-2

CDR3: CASSRGGRTDTQYF
DNA: TGTGCCAGCAGCCGCGGGGGACGCACAGATACGCAGTATTTT
V: TRBV12-3/TRBV12-4
D: TRBD2
size: few
J: TRBJ2-3

CDR3: CASSGTSSSSGANVLTF
DNA: TGTGCCAGCAGTGGGACTAGCTCTAGCTCTGGGGCCAACGTCCTGACTTTC
V: TRBV27
D: TRBD2
size: NA
J: TRBJ2-6

CDR3: CASTLALSFEQFF
DNA: TGCGCCAGCACCTTGGCACTCTCATTCGAGCAGTTCTTC
V: TRBV5-1
D: NA
size: NA
J: TRBJ2-1

CDR3: CSVGRGENEQFF
DNA: TGCAGCGTTGGCAGGGGAGAGAATGAGCAGTTCTTC
V: TRBV29-1
D: NA
size: many
J: TRBJ2-1

CDR3: CASRVDRFYGYTF
DNA: TGTGCCAGCAGGGTGGACAGATTCTATGGCTACACCTTC
V: TRBV6-1
D: NA
size: few
J: TRBJ1-2

CDR3: CASSLRLQDRVQETQYF
DNA: TGTGCCAGCAGTTTAAGACTGCAGGACAGGGTCCAAGAGACCCAGTACTTC
V: TRBV12-3/TRBV12-4
D: TRBD1
size: NA
J: TRBJ2-5

CDR3: CASTHSPYEQYF
DNA: TGTGCCAGCACGCACAGCCCCTACGAGCAGTACTTC
V: TRBV6-2/TRBV6-3
D: NA
size: NA
J: TRBJ2-7

CDR3: CASSGLAGSSSYEQYF
DNA: TGTGCCAGCAGTGGACTAGCGGGGAGTAGCTCCTACGAGCAGTACTTC
V: TRBV2
D: TRBD2
size: NA
J: TRBJ2-7

CDR3: CASSETDGSGAYEQYF
DNA: TGCGCCAGCAGTGAGACCGACGGGTCAGGCGCATACGAGCAGTACTTC
V: TRBV10-1
D: NA
size: NA
J: TRBJ2-7

CDR3: CASADPGALEAFF
DNA: TGCGCCAGCGCTGACCCCGGAGCTCTTGAAGCTTTCTTT
V: TRBV5-1
D: NA
size: once
J: TRBJ1-1

CDR3: CSARDEVRTDTQYF
DNA: TGCAGTGCTAGAGATGAAGTGCGCACAGATACGCAGTATTTT
V: TRBV20-1
D: NA
size: NA
J: TRBJ2-3

CDR3: CASSAYSGGGDIQYF
DNA: TGTGCCAGCAGTGCCTACTCCGGAGGGGGGGACATTCAGTACTTC
V: TRBV6-5
D: NA
size: NA
J: TRBJ2-4

CDR3: CASSLGGTGSNEQFF
DNA: TGTGCCAGCAGCTTAGGAGGGACAGGATCTAATGAGCAGTTCTTC
V: TRBV7-9
D: TRBD1
size: once
J: TRBJ2-1

CDR3: CASSRRQGAKNIQYF
DNA: TGTGCCAGCAGTCGACGGCAGGGAGCCAAAAACATTCAGTACTTC
V: TRBV12-3/TRBV12-4
D: NA
size: NA
J: TRBJ2-4

CDR3: CASSWKAGNYGYTF
DNA: TGTGCCAGCAGTTGGAAGGCAGGGAACTATGGCTACACCTTC
V: TRBV12-3/TRBV12-4
D: NA
size: few
J: TRBJ1-2

CDR3: CASSLRFSGGRSSYEQYF
DNA: TGTGCCAGCAGCCTGAGGTTTAGTGGGGGCCGCAGCTCCTACGAGCAGTACTTC
V: TRBV6-1
D: NA
size: NA
J: TRBJ2-7

CDR3: CASSVRTGGGSEKYF
DNA: TGTGCCAGCAGCGTGCGCACAGGGGGCGGTTCTGAGAAGTACTTC
V: TRBV5-6
D: TRBD1
size: NA
J: TRBJ2-7

CDR3: CASSLPRTRWGYTF
DNA: TGTGCCAGCAGTTTACCACGGACGCGGTGGGGCTACACCTTC
V: TRBV12-3/TRBV12-4
D: NA
size: NA
J: TRBJ1-2

CDR3: CASSSYRGRNTGELFF
DNA: TGTGCCAGCAGTTCCTACAGGGGGCGAAACACCGGGGAGCTGTTTTTT
V: TRBV12-3/TRBV12-4
D: TRBD1
size: NA
J: TRBJ2-2

CDR3: CASSPSRISTDTQYF
DNA: TGTGCCAGCAGCCCCTCTCGGATTAGCACAGATACGCAGTATTTT
V: TRBV7-3
D: NA
size: NA
J: TRBJ2-3

CDR3: CASSIRRDTQYF
DNA: TGTGCCAGCAGTATCCGCAGGGATACGCAGTATTTT
V: TRBV19
D: NA
size: few
J: TRBJ2-3

CDR3: CASSLVSERSNPYNEQFF
DNA: TGTGCCAGCAGTTTAGTTTCGGAGCGGAGCAACCCTTACAATGAGCAGTTCTTC
V: TRBV12-3/TRBV12-4
D: NA
size: NA
J: TRBJ2-1

CDR3: CSANPIAGERETQYF
DNA: TGCAGTGCCAATCCTATAGCGGGAGAGCGGGAGACCCAGTACTTC
V: TRBV20-1
D: TRBD2
size: NA
J: TRBJ2-5

CDR3: CASSYSTGSSYEQYF
DNA: TGTGCCAGCAGTTACTCCACCGGGAGCTCCTACGAGCAGTACTTC
V: TRBV6-6
D: NA
size: NA
J: TRBJ2-7

CDR3: CASSSYGEQFF
DNA: TGTGCCAGCAGCTCGTACGGTGAGCAGTTCTTC
V: TRBV14
D: NA
size: NA
J: TRBJ2-1

CDR3: CASSQFETYEQYF
DNA: TGTGCCAGCAGCCAATTTGAAACCTACGAGCAGTACTTC
V: TRBV3-1
D: NA
size: few
J: TRBJ2-7

CDR3: CSASGRANLDTDTQYF
DNA: TGCAGTGCTAGCGGGAGGGCCAACCTGGACACAGATACGCAGTATTTT
V: TRBV20-1
D: TRBD2
size: few
J: TRBJ2-3

CDR3: CASSHVGREQYF
DNA: TGTGCCAGCAGCCACGTGGGGAGAGAGCAGTACTTC
V: TRBV14
D: NA
size: NA
J: TRBJ2-7

CDR3: CASTSRASAIQETQYF
DNA: TGTGCCAGCACATCTCGGGCTAGCGCCATCCAAGAGACCCAGTACTTC
V: TRBV11-2
D: NA
size: NA
J: TRBJ2-5

CDR3: CASSLGGQYMNTEAFF
DNA: TGTGCCAGCAGCTTAGGAGGACAGTACATGAACACTGAAGCTTTCTTT
V: TRBV7-6
D: NA
size: NA
J: TRBJ1-1

CDR3: CASSLSGEQPPEAFF
DNA: TGTGCCAGCAGTTTATCGGGGGAACAGCCCCCTGAAGCTTTCTTT
V: TRBV27
D: NA
size: NA
J: TRBJ1-1